This TCR beta chain comes out of a study of shared clonotypes between healthy human individuals. Germline CDR1 and CDR2: MNHNY and SVGAGI (reference sequence). The CDR3 has 15 amino acids. Trimming removed 6 bases from V and 5 bases from J; junction bases left unmatched: 11. Here immunoSEQ multiplex PCR was the method, and the copy in TCRdb shows in-frame clones only, minus some. Among approximately 1,000,000 clones listed, approximately 77% were seen once. The V and J genes are TRBV6-6 and TRBJ2-5; TRBD2 matches 8 bases. The sample consisted of memory CD4+ T cells from PBMCs. Noted subset: CD45RA-negative fraction. The TCR comes from a man younger than 35 in good health. Some clones in this sample may be carry-over from other donors' samples. The CDR3 loop reads CASRVTSGGVETQYF. The CDR3 DNA sequence: TGTGCCAGCAGAGTTACTAGCGGCGGGGTGGAGACCCAGTACTTC.